What follows are 30 T cell receptor beta chains derived from one specimen sequenced in a study of blood T cell repertoires in COVID-19. Sequencing was performed with immunoSEQ multiplex PCR; in TCRdb, only in-frame clones are kept and a portion is missing. The sample comprises 200,000 to 250,000 clones, approximately 80% of which are singletons, and about 7.2% rests with the top ten. The sequenced sample was PBMCs or T cells enriched from blood (not recorded which). These receptors came from a woman in her forties with acute COVID-19.

The V and J genes are TRBV10-3 and TRBJ2-7; unclear D gene. The CDR3 extends over 11 amino acids. Trimming removed 3 bases from V and 4 bases from J, with 4 bases in between. Germline V lookup: CDR1 ENHRY, CDR2 SYGVKD. In DNA form, the CDR3 reads TGTGCCATCAGTGACTCTTACGAGCAGTACTTC. Translating it yields CAISDSYEQYF.

The chain has TRBV28 and TRBJ1-5; possibly TRBD1 for D (5 bases). V lost 0 bases to trimming and J lost 1 base, with 10 bases between them. CDR3 length: 16 residues. Germline CDR1 reads MDHEN; CDR2 reads SYDVKM. The chain's CDR3 is CASSLWEGLSNQPQHF. CDR3 nucleotide sequence: TGTGCCAGCAGTTTATGGGAGGGGTTGAGCAATCAGCCCCAGCATTTT. The whole variable domain, filled in from reference TRBV28 and TRBJ1-5, reads DVKVTQSSRYLVKRTGEKVFLECVQDMDHENMFWYRQDPGLGLRLIYFSYDVKMKEKGDIPEGYSVSREKKERFSLILESASTNQTSMYLCASSLWEGLSNQPQHFGDGTRLSIL.

This clone showed up just once. The V gene is TRBV12-3 or TRBV12-4, the J gene TRBJ1-5, with a tentative D call TRBD1 (6 bases). V gave up 6 bases and J gave up 7 bases, with 10 bases separating them. The CDR3 contains 12 residues. The CDR3 DNA reads as TGTGCCAGCAGCCCAGGGGACCAGCCCCAGCATTTT. Translating it yields CASSPGDQPQHF.

The chain recombines TRBV3-1 (or the pseudogene TRBV3-2) with TRBJ2-3, with 8 positions matching TRBD1. Germline lookup yields CDR1 LGHDT and CDR2 YNNKEL (reference sequence). The CDR3 sequence is 14 residues long. Unmatched junction bases numbered 5, after V lost 8 bases and J lost 1 base. The chain's CDR3 is CASGGTGRTDTQYF. In DNA, the CDR3 is TGTGCCAGCGGCGGGACAGGCCGCACAGATACGCAGTATTTT.

This clone was picked up a small number of times. The V and J genes are TRBV21-1 and TRBJ1-1; TRBD1 is the table's D call and was not checked against the DNA. TRBV21-1 is marked as a pseudogene. The length of the CDR3 is 17 residues. The CDR3: CASSKTGALGMSTEAFF. The DNA for the CDR3 is TGTGCCAGCAGCAAGACAGGGGCCCTGGGAATGAGCACTGAAGCTTTCTTT.

The chain carries TRBV7-9 and TRBJ2-1, with 10 bases identical to TRBD1. V lost 2 bases, J lost 8 bases, and 3 bases stayed unmatched. CDR3 length equals 14 residues. Germline CDR1 and CDR2: SEHNR and FQNEAQ (reference sequence). The CDR3 reads CASSLRTGGDEQFF. The DNA for the CDR3 is TGTGCCAGCAGCTTAAGGACAGGGGGTGATGAGCAGTTCTTC.

As to this clone: One end of the junction fails to match germline, which may point to a read error. The chain has TRBV6-2 or TRBV6-3 and TRBJ2-3; TRBD2 matches 9 bases. CDR1 is MNHEY, CDR2 SVGEGT, per germline. The CDR3 length is 14 residues. CDR3 nucleotide sequence: TGTGCCAGCAGTCTTAGCGGGAGCATAGATACGCAGTATTTT. It specifies CASSLSGSIDTQYF.

The chain employs TRBV2 and TRBJ2-3; D is perhaps TRBD2 (6 bases). This CDR3 has 14 amino acids. Between the trimmed V and J ends, which lost 1 base and 2 bases, there was a span of 7 bases. Looked up from germline, CDR1 is SNHLY and CDR2 is FYNNEI. The CDR3 sequence is CASSEGGVTDTQYF. As DNA, the CDR3 is TGTGCCAGCAGTGAAGGGGGGGTCACAGATACGCAGTATTTT.

This clone appeared once. The CDR3 DNA is TGTGCCAGTAGTGGAAGGAGCTATGGCTACACCTTC. It is translated as CASSGRSYGYTF. The genes are TRBV19 and TRBJ1-2; no clear D. Germline lookup yields CDR1 LNHDA and CDR2 SQIVND (reference sequence). CDR3 length equals 12 residues. V was shortened by 5 bases and J by 4 bases, with 8 bases between the two germline ends.

This sequence joins TRBV5-1 and TRBJ2-1; 9 bases map to TRBD1. The CDR3 has 15 residues. CDR1 and CDR2 (germline): SGHRS, YFSETQ. J gave up 6 bases and V 4 bases, and 8 bases lay outside the gene matches. CDR3 nucleotide sequence: TGCGCCAGCAGCCAACAGGGGGCAGAGGTCAATGAGCAGTTCTTC. This codes for CASSQQGAEVNEQFF.

The J gene is TRBJ2-7, the V gene TRBV28; D perhaps matches TRBD1 (5 bases). V was shortened by 7 bases and J by 4 bases, with 17 bases between the two germline ends. Germline V CDR1 and CDR2: MDHEN, SYDVKM. This CDR3 is 14 amino acids long. The CDR3 is CASTSGPRTYEQYF. DNA for the CDR3: TGTGCCAGCACCTCGGGCCCTCGGACATACGAGCAGTACTTC.

This chain uses TRBV4-3 with TRBJ2-7; 13 bases fit TRBD2. V shed 1 base and J 2 bases; nucleotides not matched to a gene: 5. This CDR3 is built from 17 residues. CDR1 and CDR2 (germline): LGHNA, YSLEER. CDR3 in DNA: TGCGCCAGCAGCCAAGGAACCGGGACTAGCGGGACCTACGAGCAGTACTTC. The encoded protein is CASSQGTGTSGTYEQYF.

CDR3 protein: CSAGEDETQYF. The CDR3, as DNA: TGCAGTGCCGGGGAGGACGAGACCCAGTACTTC. V gene TRBV20-1 combines with J gene TRBJ2-5; weak D call: TRBD2 (6 bases). Looked up from germline, CDR1 is DFQATT and CDR2 is SNEGSKA (reference sequence). CDR3 size: 11 residues. V lost 6 bases and J lost 5, with 10 bases in between.

The chain joins TRBV7-6 to TRBJ1-2; no definite D call. Germline CDR1 and CDR2: SGHVS and FNYEAQ. V lost 5 bases and J lost 3, with 10 bases in between. The length of the CDR3 is 13 residues. CDR3 loop: CASSPGPHYGYTF. CDR3 sequence (DNA): TGTGCCAGCAGCCCTGGGCCTCACTATGGCTACACCTTC.

The chain employs TRBV10-3 and TRBJ2-7, with no clear D. The CDR3 extends over 14 amino acids. V dropped 3 bases and J dropped 3 bases, with 12 bases sitting between them. Looked up from germline, CDR1 is ENHRY and CDR2 is SYGVKD. CDR3 nucleotides: TGTGCCATCAGTGACCCGGGTTTTGTCTACGAGCAGTACTTC. It yields the protein CAISDPGFVYEQYF.

The chain employs TRBV19 and TRBJ1-6, with D possibly TRBD1 on 6 matching bases. The germline gives CDR1 LNHDA, CDR2 SQIVND (reference sequence). Trimming shortened V by 7 bases and J by 2 bases, and 12 bases separated the two germline ends. The CDR3 is 15 amino acids. DNA of the CDR3: TGTGCCAGTAAGACAGGAGACACCTATAATTCACCCCTCCACTTT. This encodes CASKTGDTYNSPLHF.

The V gene is TRBV2, the J gene TRBJ1-2, with D possibly being TRBD1 (6 bases). CDR1 and CDR2 (germline): SNHLY, FYNNEI. This CDR3 is 12 amino acids long. V was clipped by 7 bases and J by 7 bases, with 13 bases between them. The CDR3 nucleotides read TGTGCCAGCAAGGGGGAGACCCGTGGCTACACCTTC. Translation gives CASKGETRGYTF.

CDR3 sequence: CASSLKAGPNQPQHF. As DNA, the CDR3 is TGTGCCAGCAGTTTAAAGGCAGGTCCTAATCAGCCCCAGCATTTT. The V gene is TRBV28, the J gene TRBJ1-5; no reliable D call. The CDR3 runs to 15 residues. The germline V gene has CDR1 MDHEN and CDR2 SYDVKM. V was shortened by 2 bases and J by 4 bases, with 12 bases between the two germline ends.

This clone was counted only a few times. The rearrangement links TRBV10-3 to TRBJ2-1, with 8 bases that match TRBD2. This CDR3 spans 15 amino acids. Trimming removed 10 bases from V and 8 bases from J; junction bases left unmatched: 16. Germline V gives CDR1 ENHRY, CDR2 SYGVKD. CDR3 DNA sequence: TGTGCCACCTCGCCGGGTCCGGGAGGGTTGGATGAGCAGTTCTTC. Translated: CATSPGPGGLDEQFF.

This clone was seen more than once but under ten times. It may be a read error: a sequence one base away is much more abundant. The same CDR3 can be traced to other DNA sequences in this sample. The chain employs TRBV28 and TRBJ1-1; 7 bases line up with TRBD1. V lost 6 bases and J lost 0; bases outside the gene matches: 4. Germline values: CDR1 MDHEN, CDR2 SYDVKM. This CDR3 has 14 residues. The CDR3 is CASSSTGLNTEAFF. CDR3 nucleotide sequence: TGTGCCAGCAGCTCGACAGGGCTGAACACTGAAGCTTTCTTT.

This clone was observed a few times. The chain carries TRBV12-3 or TRBV12-4 and TRBJ1-2; the D gene is possibly TRBD1 (5 bases). CDR3 length equals 13 residues. Trimming shortened V by 5 bases and J by 3 bases, and 10 bases separated the two germline ends. The CDR3 DNA is TGTGCCAGCAGTCCGGGACTTCACTATGGCTACACCTTC. Amino acids: CASSPGLHYGYTF.

The CDR3 DNA sequence: TGTGCCAGCAGCCCTACCCCCGGCCGGGTAAACAATCAGCCCCAGCATTTT. This gives the protein CASSPTPGRVNNQPQHF. This sequence joins TRBV11-3 and TRBJ1-5, with no clear D. Germline loops: CDR1 SGHNT, CDR2 YENEEA. Deletions cut 5 bases from V and 3 bases from J, with 20 bases between. The CDR3 totals 17 residues. Based on the CDR3 plus reference TRBV11-3 and TRBJ1-5, the full variable domain is EAGVVQSPRYKIIEKKQPVAFWCNPISGHNTLYWYLQNLGQGPELLIRYENEEAVDDSQLPKDRFSAERLKGVDSTLKIQPAELGDSAVYLCASSPTPGRVNNQPQHFGDGTRLSIL.

The rearrangement joins TRBV7-8 to TRBJ1-1, with D possibly TRBD1 on 5 matching bases. V gave up 5 bases and J gave up 5 bases, with 18 bases separating them. Germline V gene sequence: CDR1 SGHVS, CDR2 FQNEAQ. This CDR3 spans 15 amino acids. The CDR3 here is CASSPTWGSRTEAFF. The CDR3 DNA reads TGTGCCAGCAGCCCCACGTGGGGCAGTAGGACTGAAGCTTTCTTT.

This rearrangement joins TRBV11-2 to TRBJ2-1, with TRBD2 as a possible D gene (6 bases). This CDR3 comprises 15 residues. V lost 6 bases, J lost 7 bases, and 19 bases lay in between. Germline lookup yields CDR1 SGHAT and CDR2 FQNNGV. The CDR3 spells CASSPWEENLNEQFF. The DNA for the CDR3 is TGTGCCAGCAGTCCTTGGGAGGAGAACTTGAATGAGCAGTTCTTC.

This chain uses TRBV19 with TRBJ1-2; 10 positions agree with TRBD1. This CDR3 spans 20 amino acids. The germline CDR1 and CDR2 sequences are LNHDA and SQIVND (reference sequence). V lost 0 bases and J lost 4; bases outside the gene matches: 17. CDR3 sequence reads: CASSIEPRRDRGDGGYGYTF. As DNA, the CDR3 is TGTGCCAGTAGTATAGAACCTAGACGGGACAGGGGCGACGGTGGCTATGGCTACACCTTC.

V gene TRBV7-2 combines with J gene TRBJ1-1, with unresolved D. The CDR3 runs to 13 residues. With 5 bases removed from V and 5 bases from J, the gap between germline ends came to 12 bases. CDR1 and CDR2 from the germline V gene are SGHTA and FQGNSA. CDR3 coding DNA: TGTGCCAGCAGCCCCGTCCGGGGAACTGAAGCTTTCTTT. Encoded protein: CASSPVRGTEAFF. The variable domain in full, with the rest retrieved from reference TRBV7-2 and TRBJ1-1, is GAGVSQSPSNKVTEKGKDVELRCDPISGHTALYWYRQSLGQGLEFLIYFQGNSAPDKSGLPSDRFSAERTGGSVSTLTIQRTQQEDSAVYLCASSPVRGTEAFFGQGTRLTVV.

This clone was seen only once. The chain uses TRBV28 and TRBJ2-6, with TRBD1 as a possible D gene (5 bases). Trimming shortened V by 8 bases and J by 2 bases, and 19 bases separated the two germline ends. This CDR3 has 17 residues. Germline V gene data show CDR1 as MDHEN and CDR2 as SYDVKM. The CDR3 protein is CASQEWQGSTGANVLTF. The CDR3 nucleotides read TGTGCCAGCCAAGAGTGGCAGGGTTCGACTGGGGCCAACGTCCTGACTTTC.

A word on this clone: The junction differs from germline at one of its ends, possibly a read error. This chain joins TRBV28 and TRBJ1-5, with 8 bases identical to TRBD1. Germline values: CDR1 MDHEN, CDR2 SYDVKM. This CDR3 comprises 18 residues. This CDR3 is CASRLWWQGARSNQPQHF. The CDR3 DNA follows: TGTGCCAGCAGATTATGGTGGCAGGGGGCGCGTAGCAATCAGCCCCAGCATTTT.

This clone was seen many times. V gene TRBV19 combines with J gene TRBJ2-7; D is possibly TRBD1 (6 bases). Germline CDR1 reads LNHDA; CDR2 reads SQIVND (reference sequence). The CDR3 has 14 residues. V was clipped by 4 bases and J by 6 bases, with 16 bases between them. CDR3 region: CASSTTGKVGEQYF. In nucleotides, the CDR3 is TGTGCCAGTAGTACTACAGGGAAGGTCGGCGAGCAGTACTTC.

The chain has TRBV20-1 and TRBJ1-1; D is undetermined. The CDR3 is 11 residues long. Trimming cost V 0 bases and J 5 bases, with 4 bases left between them. Germline values: CDR1 DFQATT, CDR2 SNEGSKA (reference sequence). The CDR3 region is CSARDETEAFF. The CDR3 nucleotides are TGCAGTGCTAGAGATGAGACTGAAGCTTTCTTT.